Listed here are 10 T cell receptor beta chains from one sample, sequenced in a study of blood T cell repertoires in COVID-19. The method was immunoSEQ multiplex PCR; TCRdb's version includes in-frame clones alone and lacks a portion of them. Here the sample spans about 210,000 clones, 80% being singletons. Sequenced input: PBMCs or T cells enriched from blood (not recorded which). The receptors were gathered from a man aged 30 to 39 with acute COVID-19.

The genes are TRBV27 and TRBJ2-1, with TRBD2 matching 7 bases. Germline V gives CDR1 MNHEY, CDR2 SMNVEV (reference sequence). Trimming at V came to 8 bases and at J to 6 bases, leaving 4 bases not matched to a gene. CDR3 length: 12 amino acids. The CDR3 reads CASSTGGNEQFF. As DNA, the CDR3 is TGTGCCAGCTCGACGGGGGGCAATGAGCAGTTCTTC.

This rearrangement joins TRBV3-1 (or the pseudogene TRBV3-2) to TRBJ1-3; D is unclear. Trimming pared 4 bases from V and 3 bases from J, leaving 10 bases between. CDR1 and CDR2 from the germline V gene are LGHDT and YNNKEL (reference sequence). The CDR3 sequence is 14 residues long. The CDR3 DNA is TGTGCCAGCAGCCGAGTAAACCTTGGAAACACCATATATTTT. As protein: CASSRVNLGNTIYF.

This clone appeared many times. The chain carries TRBV5-1 and TRBJ1-5; tentative D call: TRBD1 (6 bases). Germline V CDR1 and CDR2: SGHRS, YFSETQ. V dropped 0 bases and J dropped 3 bases, with 10 bases sitting between them. The CDR3 runs 15 residues. The CDR3, as DNA: TGCGCCAGCAGCTTGGAGGACAGCACCAATCAGCCCCAGCATTTT. Its translation: CASSLEDSTNQPQHF.

This chain joins TRBV7-6 and TRBJ1-5, with D possibly matching TRBD1 (6 bases). Germline loops: CDR1 SGHVS, CDR2 FNYEAQ. The CDR3 has 15 residues. V was clipped by 0 bases and J by 0 bases, with 6 bases between them. The CDR3 sequence is CASSLATGSNQPQHF. The DNA of the CDR3 is TGTGCCAGCAGCTTAGCGACAGGTAGCAATCAGCCCCAGCATTTT.

CDR3 protein: CAWTEDSSTDTQYF. CDR3 nucleotide sequence: TGTGCCTGGACGGAGGACTCGAGCACAGATACGCAGTATTTT. The V and J genes are TRBV30 and TRBJ2-3; TRBD2 is a possible D gene (5 bases). The ends were cut back, 4 bases at V and 0 bases at J, with 11 bases in the middle. Germline V gives CDR1 GTSNPN, CDR2 SVGIG (reference sequence). The CDR3 has 14 amino acids.

V is TRBV3-1 (or the pseudogene TRBV3-2) and J is TRBJ2-2; 9 nucleotides match TRBD1. J was trimmed by 4 bases and V by 2 bases; bases with no gene match: 8. CDR1 is LGHDT, CDR2 YNNKEL, per germline (reference sequence). This CDR3 is 17 amino acids long. The CDR3 region is CASSQPGRDRATGELFF. The DNA for the CDR3 is TGTGCCAGCAGCCAACCGGGGAGGGACAGGGCCACCGGGGAGCTGTTTTTT.

The V and J genes are TRBV3-1 (or the pseudogene TRBV3-2) and TRBJ1-1, with D perhaps TRBD1 (5 bases). The CDR3 extends over 15 amino acids. V shed 4 bases and J shed 3 bases, with 15 bases lying between them. Germline V lookup: CDR1 LGHDT, CDR2 YNNKEL (reference sequence). The CDR3 loop reads CASSLARGLHTEAFF. The CDR3, as DNA: TGTGCCAGCAGCCTCGCCCGGGGACTTCACACTGAAGCTTTCTTT.

The genes are TRBV5-1 and TRBJ2-5, with 9 bases that match TRBD2. Germline V gene data show CDR1 as SGHRS and CDR2 as YFSETQ. This CDR3 region has 16 residues. The V segment lost 1 base and the J segment 1 base; nucleotides outside the gene matches: 5. In DNA, the CDR3 is TGCGCCAGCAGCTTGATGGGCGGGGGGGCCCAAGAGACCCAGTACTTC. This codes for CASSLMGGGAQETQYF.

The rearrangement uses TRBV7-9 and TRBJ1-4, with a weak D call TRBD1 (6 bases). The CDR3 runs to 10 residues. The V and J ends lost 8 bases and 10 bases respectively, with 8 bases between them. Germline CDR1 reads SEHNR; CDR2 reads FQNEAQ (reference sequence). Written as DNA, the CDR3 is TGTGCCAGCGGGGGGGCAAAACTGTTTTTT. Protein: CASGGAKLFF. Filled out from reference TRBV7-9 and TRBJ1-4, the complete variable domain reads DTGVSQNPRHKITKRGQNVTFRCDPISEHNRLYWYRQTLGQGPEFLTYFQNEAQLEKSRLLSDRFSAERPKGSFSTLEIQRTEQGDSAMYLCASGGAKLFFGSGTQLSVL.

The chain employs TRBV6-2 or TRBV6-3 and TRBJ1-5, with 9 bases matching TRBD1. Germline V gene sequence: CDR1 MNHEY, CDR2 SVGEGT. Losses at the gene ends were 5 bases for V and 4 bases for J; bases not matched to a gene: 6. The CDR3 has 15 residues. The CDR3 DNA reads as TGTGCCAGCAGTAAAGGACAGGGGAAGAATCAGCCCCAGCATTTT. Protein sequence: CASSKGQGKNQPQHF.